These 28 T cell receptor beta chains originate from one sample sequenced in a study of T-cell memory formation after mild COVID-19. In TCRdb, the 5' RACE reads were re-called with MiXCR into one record per CDR3 protein. Among more than 100,000 distinct CDR3 sequences listed, about 6% were seen once. The sample was PBMCs or a T cell subset sorted from them (not recorded which). The receptors derive from an adult woman who had mild COVID-19 (a few samples of this study predate the infection). Cell type and time point are not known.

The rearrangement links TRBV6-5 to TRBJ2-1; weak D call: TRBD2 (7 bases). Germline values: CDR1 MNHEY, CDR2 SVGAGI. Trimming cost V 2 bases and J 2 bases, with 10 bases left between them. This CDR3 is built from 15 residues. The CDR3 reads CASSYEGGAYNEQFF. Written as DNA, the CDR3 is TGTGCCAGCAGTTACGAGGGGGGGGCCTACAATGAGCAGTTCTTC.

The CDR3 DNA reads as TGTGCCAGCAGTTACTCGAACTTCTATGGCTACACCTTC. This sequence encodes CASSYSNFYGYTF. The chain is built from TRBV6-5 and TRBJ1-2; no firm D call. The V end was cut by 0 bases, the J end by 4 bases, with 6 bases between. Germline V gene lookup returns CDR1 MNHEY and CDR2 SVGAGI. The CDR3 covers 13 residues.

This clonotype was counted between two and nine times. The chain has TRBV7-2 and TRBJ1-6; 10 bases agree with TRBD1. The V segment lost 8 bases and the J segment 5 bases; nucleotides outside the gene matches: 6. The CDR3 is 15 residues long. The germline CDR1 and CDR2 sequences are SGHTA and FQGNSA. The CDR3 here is CASRQGAHHNSPLHF. CDR3 DNA sequence: TGTGCCAGCCGACAGGGGGCGCATCATAATTCACCCCTCCACTTT.

This sequence joins TRBV5-1 and TRBJ1-4; D not certain. V lost 4 bases to trimming and J lost 0 bases, with 4 bases between them. This CDR3 contains 13 residues. Germline CDR1 reads SGHRS; CDR2 reads YFSETQ. The CDR3 loop reads CASSDPTNEKLFF. The CDR3 DNA reads as TGCGCCAGCAGCGACCCAACTAATGAAAAACTGTTTTTT.

This clonotype was observed a handful of times. The genes are TRBV14 and TRBJ2-1, with 10 bases lining up with TRBD2. This CDR3 has 16 residues. V was pared by 0 bases and J by 7 bases, with 6 bases of the junction left unmatched. Germline values: CDR1 SGHDN, CDR2 FVKESK. In DNA form, the CDR3 reads TGTGCCAGCAGCCAAGACCGAATACTAGCGGGAAATGAGCAGTTCTTC. Translation gives CASSQDRILAGNEQFF.

This clonotype was detected many times. V usage is TRBV7-8 and J usage is TRBJ2-4, with D perhaps matching TRBD1 (5 bases). V dropped 1 base and J dropped 1 base, with 14 bases sitting between them. This CDR3 region has 17 residues. Germline CDR1 reads SGHVS; CDR2 reads FQNEAQ. DNA for the CDR3: TGTGCCAGCAGCTTAGGCCAGGGTCTTGGGGCCAAAAACATTCAGTACTTC. Translating it yields CASSLGQGLGAKNIQYF.

This clonotype occurred many times. The rearrangement links TRBV4-1 to TRBJ2-1, with 11 bases fitting TRBD2. The CDR3 runs 15 residues. Germline V CDR1 and CDR2: MGHRA, YSYEKL. V dropped 4 bases and J dropped 7; count of bases not matched to a gene: 6. The CDR3 protein is CASSPPGLAVNEQFF. The CDR3 DNA reads TGCGCCAGCAGCCCCCCGGGACTAGCGGTGAATGAGCAGTTCTTC.

Ten or more counts support this clonotype. The chain has TRBV20-1 and TRBJ2-7; D remains ambiguous. Germline V gives CDR1 DFQATT, CDR2 SNEGSKA (reference sequence). The V end was cut by 6 bases, the J end by 0 bases, with 12 bases between. This CDR3 has 13 amino acids. CDR3 protein: CSAPRTPSYEQYF. The CDR3 DNA reads as TGCAGTGCCCCCAGGACGCCCTCCTACGAGCAGTACTTC.

The rearrangement uses TRBV19 and TRBJ2-5, with D perhaps being TRBD1 or TRBD2 (6 bases each). The V end was cut by 5 bases, the J end by 5 bases, with 15 bases between. CDR1 and CDR2 (germline): LNHDA, SQIVND (reference sequence). CDR3 length equals 14 residues. CDR3 region: CASSDGGPVETQYF. The CDR3 nucleotides read TGTGCCAGTAGTGATGGGGGGCCAGTTGAGACCCAGTACTTC.

This clonotype was picked up a small number of times. This sequence joins TRBV7-2 and TRBJ2-7; 12 bases match TRBD1. Losses at the gene ends were 7 bases for V and 4 bases for J; bases not matched to a gene: 8. The CDR3 covers 15 residues. Germline V lookup: CDR1 SGHTA, CDR2 FQGNSA. CDR3 protein: CASTGGTGGRYEQYF. DNA of the CDR3: TGTGCCAGCACCGGGGGGACAGGGGGCCGTTACGAGCAGTACTTC.

This clonotype was detected only a few times. The rearrangement joins TRBV29-1 to TRBJ1-1, with a tentative D call TRBD1 (6 bases). The CDR3 spans 14 residues. Germline V gene lookup returns CDR1 SQVTM and CDR2 ANQGSEA. V was shortened by 3 bases and J by 5 bases, with 16 bases between the two germline ends. The CDR3 bases are TGCAGCGTTGAGGGGCAGGGGAAGAGGACTGAAGCTTTCTTT. This codes for CSVEGQGKRTEAFF.

This clonotype was seen many times. The rearrangement joins TRBV5-1 to TRBJ2-4, with D tentatively TRBD1 (6 bases). V dropped 0 bases and J dropped 5 bases, with 15 bases sitting between them. The CDR3 is made up of 16 amino acids. Germline-derived CDR1 and CDR2 are SGHRS and YFSETQ. CDR3 DNA: TGCGCCAGCAGCTTGGGGCAGGGAAAGGGGGAAAACATTCAGTACTTC. This sequence encodes CASSLGQGKGENIQYF.

A word on this clonotype: This could be a read error, since a much larger clone is one nucleotide away. The chain has TRBV2 and TRBJ2-7; D is undetermined. V shed 4 bases and J shed 3 bases, with 1 base lying between them. This CDR3 has 10 residues. The germline V gene encodes CDR1 SNHLY and CDR2 FYNNEI. CDR3 sequence reads: CASSVYEQYF. CDR3 bases: TGTGCCAGCAGTGTCTACGAGCAGTACTTC.

This clonotype has more than one count but fewer than ten. J is TRBJ2-7 and V is TRBV4-2; the match to TRBD2 covers 10 bases. J was trimmed by 6 bases and V by 8 bases; bases with no gene match: 16. Germline V gene data show CDR1 as LGHNA and CDR2 as YNFKEQ. CDR3 length: 16 amino acids. CDR3 DNA sequence: TGTGCCAGCGCCGTTGCCAGGGGGACTAGCGTCCGCGAGCAGTACTTC. Its translation: CASAVARGTSVREQYF.

The CDR3 sequence: CASRDVVTGGYTF. Written as DNA, the CDR3 is TGCGCCAGCAGAGACGTCGTCACTGGCGGCTACACCTTC. V is TRBV5-1 and J is TRBJ1-2, with unresolved D. The CDR3 has 13 amino acids. Germline V gene sequence: CDR1 SGHRS, CDR2 YFSETQ. The V and J ends lost 5 bases and 8 bases respectively, with 16 bases between them.

This clonotype has more than one count but fewer than ten. The chain joins TRBV6-2 or TRBV6-3 to TRBJ1-1, with 7 positions matching TRBD1. The germline gives CDR1 MNHEY, CDR2 SVGEGT. The trim removed 6 bases at V and 4 bases at J, leaving 8 bases unmatched. The CDR3 length is 14 residues. The CDR3 loop is CASRPGTASTEAFF. CDR3 DNA: TGTGCCAGCAGACCCGGGACAGCAAGCACTGAAGCTTTCTTT.

The chain combines TRBV4-1 with TRBJ2-4; TRBD1 agrees at 7 bases. J lost 3 bases, V lost 0 bases, and 20 bases had no gene match. The CDR3 has 21 amino acids. In germline, CDR1 is MGHRA, CDR2 YSYEKL. CDR3 sequence reads: CASSQDRGQRNYAKDKNIQYF. The CDR3 coding sequence is TGCGCCAGCAGCCAAGATCGGGGACAGAGAAACTATGCTAAAGACAAAAACATTCAGTACTTC.

The chain combines TRBV3-1 with TRBJ2-5, with TRBD2 identical over 11 bases. Germline CDR1 and CDR2: LGHDT and YNNKEL (reference sequence). The ends lost 5 bases at V and 4 bases at J; junction bases unmatched: 6. The CDR3 contains 15 residues. The CDR3, as DNA: TGTGCCAGCAGCTTCCTTAGCGGGGGGGCAGAGACCCAGTACTTC. The encoded protein is CASSFLSGGAETQYF.

This clonotype was found many times. The chain combines TRBV20-1 with TRBJ2-7, with unresolved D. The CDR3 length is 11 residues. Trimming shortened V by 4 bases and J by 7 bases, and 11 bases separated the two germline ends. Germline V gene data show CDR1 as DFQATT and CDR2 as SNEGSKA (reference sequence). CDR3 region: CSANGPVEQYF. The CDR3 nucleotides are TGCAGTGCTAACGGACCTGTAGAGCAGTACTTC.

In its sample, this clonotype was seen many times. This sequence joins TRBV2 and TRBJ2-2; 13 nucleotides agree with TRBD2. This CDR3 has 15 residues. Germline loops: CDR1 SNHLY, CDR2 FYNNEI. Trimming removed 7 bases from V and 8 bases from J; junction bases left unmatched: 7. CDR3 loop: CASTLGLAGAGELFF. In nucleotides, the CDR3 is TGTGCCAGCACCTTAGGACTAGCGGGAGCTGGGGAGCTGTTTTTT.

This clonotype was detected only a few times. The chain is built from TRBV3-1 and TRBJ2-6; D not certain. Germline values: CDR1 LGHDT, CDR2 YNNKEL (reference sequence). Trimming stripped 9 bases from V and 0 bases from J, with 6 bases between. CDR3 size: 13 residues. The CDR3 nucleotides read TGTGCCAGTAAAAGCTCTGGGGCCAACGTCCTGACTTTC. It translates to CASKSSGANVLTF.

This clonotype was seen many times. This sequence joins TRBV6-6 and TRBJ2-5; the match to TRBD1 covers 7 bases. This CDR3 has 18 residues. In germline, CDR1 is MNHNY, CDR2 SVGAGI (reference sequence). The CDR3 spells CALVGGYRDRTNQETQYF. The CDR3 nucleotides are TGTGCACTCGTAGGGGGTTACCGGGACAGAACCAACCAAGAGACCCAGTACTTC.

This clonotype was seen only a few times. The rearrangement joins TRBV20-1 to TRBJ2-1; D unresolved. Trimming cost V 3 bases and J 4 bases, with 1 base left between them. Germline assignment: CDR1 DFQATT and CDR2 SNEGSKA (reference sequence). The CDR3 consists of 10 residues. The CDR3 sequence: CSARYNEQFF. The CDR3 DNA reads TGCAGTGCTAGGTACAATGAGCAGTTCTTC.

This clonotype has only a few counts. The CDR3 region has the DNA TGTGCCACCAACACCTACAATGAGCAGTTCTTC. Its translation is CATNTYNEQFF. The chain couples TRBV10-3 to TRBJ2-1; D remains unclear. This CDR3 spans 11 amino acids. Germline CDR1 ENHRY, CDR2 SYGVKD. Trimming stripped 10 bases from V and 2 bases from J, with 6 bases between.

In regard to this clonotype: Possible read error: a much larger clone is one base away. J is TRBJ2-5 and V is TRBV7-9; D gene unclear. This CDR3 has 11 amino acids. CDR1 is SEHNR and CDR2 is FQNEAQ in the germline V gene (reference sequence). V dropped 5 bases and J dropped 0 bases, with 1 base sitting between them. The CDR3 DNA reads TGTGCCAGCAGCAACCAAGAGACCCAGTACTTC. Encoded protein: CASSNQETQYF.

Ten or more counts support this clonotype. The rearrangement links TRBV5-1 to TRBJ1-1; D is undetermined. The CDR3 spans 15 residues. CDR1 is SGHRS and CDR2 is YFSETQ in the germline V gene. Deletions cut 0 bases from V and 8 bases from J, with 17 bases between. The DNA for the CDR3 is TGCGCCAGCAGCTTGGGACCCGGGGATGGGCCGGAAGCTTTCTTT. Translating it yields CASSLGPGDGPEAFF.

CDR3 nucleotides: TGTGCCAGCAGCGGTTGGGGCACCCTGATGGGCGAGCAGTACTTC. This sequence encodes CASSGWGTLMGEQYF. The chain is built from TRBV3-1 and TRBJ2-7, with a tentative D call TRBD1 (5 bases). CDR3 length: 15 residues. Trimming took off 5 bases at V and 6 bases at J, with 20 bases between the two ends. Per germline, CDR1 LGHDT and CDR2 YNNKEL (reference sequence).

In its sample, this clonotype was seen many times. This chain links TRBV7-2 with TRBJ1-6; D uncertain. Trimming cost V 3 bases and J 0 bases, with 6 bases left between them. This CDR3 is 15 amino acids long. Germline V lookup: CDR1 SGHTA, CDR2 FQGNSA. The DNA of the CDR3 is TGTGCCAGCAGCTTGGACCACTCCTATAATTCACCCCTCCACTTT. Encoded protein: CASSLDHSYNSPLHF.